This record concerns one T cell receptor beta chain sequence. Its antigen is not identified. Template for every sorted-subset replicate PCR totaled around 200 ng DNA, roughly 30,000 T cell genomes. The data were produced by immunoSEQ multiplex PCR, yet TCRdb's version contains in-frame clones alone and is incomplete. The table includes under 1,100,000 clones, 70% to 80% detected once. The sample comes from a study of shared clonotypes between healthy human individuals. Study results and caveats: Few donors restricted represented genetic and exposure-history diversity. Clonotypes not shared had lower generation probabilities than those common to all four donors. Compared with memory subsets, naive subsets generally had larger estimated richness.

The CDR3 consists of 14 residues. V lost 7 bases to trimming and J lost 0 bases; unmatched junction nucleotides: 7. Germline V gene data show CDR1 as SQVTM and CDR2 as ANQGSEA. Sequencing was carried out using memory CD4+ T cells sorted from blood. Described subset: CD45RA-negative fraction. The gene calls are TRBV29-1 and TRBJ1-1, with 8 nucleotides matching TRBD1. The clonotype originates from a young man in good health. CDR3 region: CSGRTGGVNTEAFF. DNA of the CDR3: TGCAGCGGGCGAACAGGGGGGGTGAACACTGAAGCTTTCTTT.